One and the same sample provided the 16 T cell receptor beta chains below, sequenced in a study of early T cells in non-severe SARS-CoV-2 infection. Via MiXCR, TCRdb re-called the 5' RACE reads, giving one row per CDR3 protein. The table records 50,000 to 65,000 distinct CDR3 sequences, less than 9.5% of them present only once. Source: whole blood, taken at baseline. These receptors were collected from an adult who was a healthcare worker with PCR-confirmed SARS-CoV-2 infection or an uninfected control (not recorded which).

This clonotype was detected ten times or more. The gene calls are TRBV3-1 and TRBJ1-1; no reliable D call. V lost 0 bases, J lost 5 bases, and 13 bases lay in between. Germline CDR1 and CDR2: LGHDT and YNNKEL (reference sequence). This CDR3 spans 15 amino acids. CDR3 sequence reads: CASSQDRGRETEAFF. The CDR3 DNA follows: TGTGCCAGCAGCCAAGATCGCGGGCGGGAGACTGAAGCTTTCTTT.

This clonotype was detected ten times or more. V usage is TRBV7-9 and J usage is TRBJ2-2; 7 bases are a match to TRBD1. The junction had 5 bases not matched to a gene; V was cut back by 5 bases and J by 2 bases. The CDR3 is made up of 15 amino acids. Germline V gives CDR1 SEHNR, CDR2 FQNEAQ (reference sequence). The DNA of the CDR3 is TGTGCCAGCAGCATCCCAGGGGGAAACACCGGGGAGCTGTTTTTT. Protein sequence: CASSIPGGNTGELFF.

The chain is built from TRBV5-4 and TRBJ2-3; D may be TRBD1 or TRBD2 (6 bases each). The germline V gene has CDR1 SGHNT and CDR2 YYREEE (reference sequence). The CDR3 covers 16 residues. The V and J ends lost 4 bases and 1 base respectively, with 16 bases between them. CDR3 sequence: CASSPRGERRTDTQYF. CDR3 nucleotides: TGTGCCAGCAGCCCAAGGGGGGAAAGACGCACAGATACGCAGTATTTT.

This clonotype has only a few counts. This sequence joins TRBV28 and TRBJ1-6; D unresolved. CDR1 is MDHEN, CDR2 SYDVKM, per germline. Trimming cost V 7 bases and J 0 bases, with 10 bases left between them. The CDR3 has 15 residues. This chain's CDR3 is CASIRRSSYNSPLHF. The CDR3 nucleotides read TGTGCCAGCATTCGGCGGAGCTCCTATAATTCACCCCTCCACTTT.

This chain uses TRBV5-4 with TRBJ2-2, with TRBD2 matching over 9 bases. This CDR3 contains 16 residues. J gave up 7 bases and V 7 bases, and 14 bases lay outside the gene matches. In germline, CDR1 is SGHNT, CDR2 YYREEE (reference sequence). The CDR3 reads CASGRASGTRGGELFF. CDR3 coding DNA: TGTGCCAGCGGTAGGGCTAGCGGGACCCGGGGCGGGGAGCTGTTTTTT.

The sample holds many counts of this clonotype. The chain employs TRBV25-1 and TRBJ2-1; D assignment may be TRBD1 or TRBD2 (5 bases each). CDR1 is MGHDK and CDR2 is SYGVNS in the germline V gene. The CDR3 is made up of 12 amino acids. The V and J ends lost 3 bases and 7 bases respectively, with 7 bases between them. CDR3 DNA sequence: TGTGCCAGCAGTGATTGGGGGAATGAGCAGTTCTTC. Translated, it gives CASSDWGNEQFF. The variable domain in full, completed from reference TRBV25-1 and TRBJ2-1, reads EADIYQTPRYLVIGTGKKITLECSQTMGHDKMYWYQQDPGMELHLIHYSYGVNSTEKGDLSSESTVSRIRTEHFPLTLESARPSHTSQYLCASSDWGNEQFFGPGTRLTVL.

This clonotype appeared a few times. The chain carries TRBV9 and TRBJ1-3; weak D call: TRBD1 (6 bases). V lost 2 bases and J lost 0, with 15 bases in between. The CDR3 sequence is 17 residues long. CDR1 is SGDLS and CDR2 is YYNGEE in the germline V gene. The CDR3 region has the DNA TGTGCCAGCAGCGTTGGGGACATACGAAACTCTGGAAACACCATATATTTT. Protein product: CASSVGDIRNSGNTIYF. Full variable domain (rest looked up from reference TRBV9 and TRBJ1-3): DSGVTQTPKHLITATGQRVTLRCSPRSGDLSVYWYQQSLDQGLQFLIQYYNGEERAKGNILERFSAQQFPDLHSELNLSSLELGDSALYFCASSVGDIRNSGNTIYFGEGSWLTVV.

In its sample, this clonotype was seen many times. The chain recombines TRBV14 with TRBJ2-1, with D perhaps matching TRBD1 or TRBD2 (5 bases each). The CDR3 length is 17 residues. V lost 1 base, J lost 5 bases, and 18 bases lay in between. Germline-derived CDR1 and CDR2 are SGHDN and FVKESK. In DNA form, the CDR3 reads TGTGCCAGCAGCCAAGTGCGTTGGCTGGGGGTCCACAATGAGCAGTTCTTC. Protein: CASSQVRWLGVHNEQFF.

V and J are TRBV18 and TRBJ2-7; D unresolved. There are 17 residues in the CDR3. Germline CDR1 and CDR2: KGHSH and LQKENI. V was clipped by 3 bases and J by 0 bases, with 18 bases between them. The CDR3 DNA sequence: TGTGCCAGCTCACCTTCCACTATCGGCGGCAGCTCCTACGAGCAGTACTTC. Translated: CASSPSTIGGSSYEQYF.

This clonotype came up many times. The gene calls are TRBV5-4 and TRBJ2-1; the match to TRBD2 covers 10 bases. V shed 2 bases, J shed 7 bases, and the junction held 6 bases outside the gene matches. The CDR3 has 15 residues. Germline V gene data show CDR1 as SGHNT and CDR2 as YYREEE (reference sequence). CDR3 coding DNA: TGTGCCAGCAGCTTAAGAGCGGGAGGGGATAATGAGCAGTTCTTC. Translating it yields CASSLRAGGDNEQFF.

The chain links TRBV12-3 or TRBV12-4 to TRBJ2-7; TRBD1 matches at 9 bases. V was pared by 5 bases and J by 0 bases, with 8 bases of the junction left unmatched. The CDR3 runs 16 residues. CDR3 in amino acids: CASSPRTGDGSYEQYF. In nucleotides, the CDR3 is TGTGCCAGCAGTCCCCGGACAGGGGACGGCTCCTACGAGCAGTACTTC.

This clonotype was recorded many times. The gene calls are TRBV4-2 and TRBJ2-1; 8 bases map to TRBD2. From germline, CDR1 is LGHNA and CDR2 YNFKEQ. The CDR3 runs to 15 residues. After removal of 6 bases from V and 4 bases from J, the junction contained 8 bases not matched to a gene. The DNA of the CDR3 is TGTGCCAGCAGGCACCGAGGCGGGAGGTACAATGAGCAGTTCTTC. Protein: CASRHRGGRYNEQFF.

This clonotype was counted only a few times. Here the CDR3 DNA reads TGCAGCGTCGCTACAGGGCCCGACGAGCAGTACTTC. Protein product: CSVATGPDEQYF. This chain links TRBV29-1 with TRBJ2-7; possibly TRBD1 for D (6 bases). V dropped 6 bases and J dropped 5 bases, with 14 bases sitting between them. The germline V gene encodes CDR1 SQVTM and CDR2 ANQGSEA. CDR3 length equals 12 residues.

A remark on this clonotype: Being one base from a much bigger clone, this may be a read error. The V call is TRBV12-3 or TRBV12-4, the J call TRBJ2-5, with D possibly matching TRBD1 (6 bases). The germline V and J ends were trimmed by 10 bases and 0 bases, with 12 bases remaining between them. The CDR3 runs to 13 residues. DNA of the CDR3: TGTGCCACCACACCAGGGGACCAAGAGACCCAGTACTTC. It encodes CATTPGDQETQYF.

The rearrangement uses TRBV4-1 and TRBJ2-5, with D unresolved. This CDR3 is built from 14 residues. V was trimmed by 0 bases and J by 2 bases, leaving 7 bases between them. Germline V gene data show CDR1 as MGHRA and CDR2 as YSYEKL. CDR3 DNA: TGCGCCAGCAGCCAAGATCAGGATCAAGAGACCCAGTACTTC. Encoded protein: CASSQDQDQETQYF.

This clonotype was detected many times. The chain employs TRBV25-1 and TRBJ2-7; D might be TRBD2 (7 bases). CDR3 size: 12 residues. Trimming shortened V by 5 bases and J by 4 bases, and 9 bases separated the two germline ends. Germline CDR1 MGHDK, CDR2 SYGVNS. CDR3 sequence: CASSRGAYEQYF. CDR3 DNA: TGTGCCAGCAGTCGGGGGGCTTACGAGCAGTACTTC.